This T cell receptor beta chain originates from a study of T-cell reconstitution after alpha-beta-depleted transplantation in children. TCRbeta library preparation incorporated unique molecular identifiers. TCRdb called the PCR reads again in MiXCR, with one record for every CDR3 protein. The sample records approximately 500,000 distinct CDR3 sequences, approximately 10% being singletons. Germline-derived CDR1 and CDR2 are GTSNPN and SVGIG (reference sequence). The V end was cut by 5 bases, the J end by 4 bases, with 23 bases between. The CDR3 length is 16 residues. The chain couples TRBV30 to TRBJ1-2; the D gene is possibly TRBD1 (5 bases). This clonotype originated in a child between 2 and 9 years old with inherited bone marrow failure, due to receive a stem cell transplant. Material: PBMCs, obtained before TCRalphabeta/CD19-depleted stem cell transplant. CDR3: CAWGRDGRSSSYGYTF. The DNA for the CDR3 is TGTGCCTGGGGCCGGGACGGACGAAGCTCATCCTATGGCTACACCTTC.